What follows is one T cell receptor (beta chain) and its context. The sample is drawn from a study of blood T cell repertoires in COVID-19. In the study overall: Whether acute or convalescent, the COVID-19 samples came from the United States, Italy and Spain. PBMCs, B-cell-depleted T cells, or T cells provided the cDNA or gDNA that made up the material.

Original processing methods: By means of reference gene primer amplification, nucleated cell counts were estimated. Clones were read by immunoSEQ multiplex PCR, and TCRdb kept only the in-frame ones, dropping some. V, J and clone size reflect that table, while D and trimming were determined from the DNA. This sample has 250,000 to 350,000 clones, with 87% found just once. The germline gives CDR1 GTSNPN, CDR2 SVGIG (reference sequence). This CDR3 is built from 13 residues. V lost 5 bases and J lost 2, with 10 bases in between. The rearrangement links TRBV30 to TRBJ1-5; D is unclear. The sequenced material came from peripheral blood. The clonotype was recovered from a woman between 45 and 65 years old who had recovered from COVID-19. For the CDR3, the DNA is TGTGCCTGGGCCCGGGAGGGCAATCAGCCCCAGCATTTT. Encoded protein: CAWAREGNQPQHF.